The 30 T cell receptor beta chains presented below share a single source sample, sequenced in a study of blood T cell repertoires in COVID-19. TCRdb's table, derived via immunoSEQ multiplex PCR, lists solely in-frame clones and lacks some. The table shows about 190,000 clones, with approximately 80% occurring only once. Sequenced material: peripheral blood. All receptors derive from a man aged 50 or older who had recovered from COVID-19.

This clone has more than one count but fewer than ten. The V call is TRBV3-1 (or the pseudogene TRBV3-2), the J call TRBJ1-5; possible D gene TRBD1, 5 bases. This CDR3 spans 13 amino acids. CDR1 is LGHDT and CDR2 is YNNKEL in the germline V gene (reference sequence). Trimming removed 3 bases at V and 7 bases at J, with 10 bases between. CDR3 protein: CASSQSGNQPQHF. CDR3 sequence (DNA): TGTGCCAGCAGCCAGTCAGGGAACCAGCCCCAGCATTTT.

Concerning this clone: At one end, the junction sequence differs from germline, possibly due to a read error. The gene calls are TRBV5-4 and TRBJ2-1; TRBD1 aligns across 7 bases. There are 13 residues in the CDR3. Germline V lookup: CDR1 SGHNT, CDR2 YYREEE (reference sequence). DNA for the CDR3: TGTGCCAGCAGCTTGAAGGGGGCTAATGAACAGTTCTTC. Its protein product is CASSLKGANEQFF.

The chain has TRBV19 and TRBJ2-2; 8 positions match TRBD2. The CDR3 has 15 amino acids. V lost 1 base, J lost 3 bases, and 1 base stayed unmatched. Germline values: CDR1 LNHDA, CDR2 SQIVND (reference sequence). The CDR3 protein is CASSIAGGYTGELFF. In DNA, the CDR3 is TGTGCCAGTAGTATAGCGGGAGGGTACACCGGGGAGCTGTTTTTT.

The CDR3 sequence is CASSLDGQAYGYTF. For the CDR3, the DNA is TGTGCCAGCAGCTTGGACGGTCAAGCCTATGGCTACACCTTC. V is TRBV5-5 and J is TRBJ1-2, with D hard to call. Trimming took off 0 bases at V and 4 bases at J, with 10 bases between the two ends. CDR1 and CDR2 from the germline V gene are SGHKS and YYEKEE (reference sequence). The CDR3 contains 14 residues.

This clone was picked up a small number of times. This sequence joins TRBV5-1 and TRBJ2-3; 7 bases agree with TRBD2. This CDR3 has 17 residues. The V segment lost 0 bases and the J segment 0 bases; nucleotides outside the gene matches: 7. The germline CDR1 and CDR2 sequences are SGHRS and YFSETQ. The CDR3: CASSLDLLAASTDTQYF. The DNA for the CDR3 is TGCGCCAGCAGCTTGGATCTTCTAGCGGCTAGCACAGATACGCAGTATTTT.

The chain joins TRBV19 to TRBJ2-1, with TRBD1 identical over 10 bases. Trimming cost V 1 base and J 9 bases; bases outside gene matches: 3. The CDR3 has 14 residues. Per the germline V gene, CDR1 is LNHDA and CDR2 is SQIVND (reference sequence). The chain's CDR3 is CASSIGDRGGEQFF. CDR3 nucleotide sequence: TGTGCCAGTAGTATAGGGGACAGGGGAGGTGAGCAGTTCTTC.

The chain recombines TRBV6-5 with TRBJ1-5, with TRBD1 matching over 7 bases. This CDR3 comprises 14 residues. The junction had 4 bases not matched to a gene; V was cut back by 6 bases and J by 2 bases. Germline V gene data show CDR1 as MNHEY and CDR2 as SVGAGI. The CDR3 region has the DNA TGTGCCAGCAGCATCGACAGGGGCAATCAGCCCCAGCATTTT. Its translation: CASSIDRGNQPQHF.

This clone appeared many times. V gene TRBV5-1 combines with J gene TRBJ2-7; D is undetermined. Germline CDR1 and CDR2: SGHRS and YFSETQ. Trimming left V 2 bases short and J 0 bases short, with 15 bases between. This CDR3 spans 16 amino acids. The CDR3 sequence is CASSFEQVLPSYEQYF. The DNA for the CDR3 is TGCGCCAGCAGCTTTGAGCAGGTCTTGCCCTCCTACGAGCAGTACTTC.

The V call is TRBV5-1, the J call TRBJ2-7, with 12 bases fitting TRBD1. V lost 1 base and J lost 6; bases outside the gene matches: 5. This CDR3 has 15 residues. CDR1 SGHRS and CDR2 YFSETQ come from the germline V gene. The CDR3 sequence is CASSLLGQGAGEQYF. The CDR3 region has the DNA TGCGCCAGCAGCTTGTTGGGACAGGGGGCAGGCGAGCAGTACTTC.

This clone has just a few counts. J is TRBJ2-3 and V is TRBV2; D might be TRBD1 (5 bases). Germline CDR1 and CDR2: SNHLY and FYNNEI. Deletions cut 7 bases from V and 4 bases from J, with 6 bases between. The CDR3 spans 11 residues. The CDR3 here is CASKGSDTQYF. The CDR3, as DNA: TGTGCCAGCAAGGGGTCAGATACGCAGTATTTT. The complete variable domain, with remaining parts taken from reference TRBV2 and TRBJ2-3, reads EPEVTQTPSHQVTQMGQEVILRCVPISNHLYFYWYRQILGQKVEFLVSFYNNEISEKSEIFDDQFSVERPDGSNFTLKIRSTKLEDSAMYFCASKGSDTQYFGPGTRLTVL.

The sample holds one count of this clone. V is TRBV5-8 and J is TRBJ2-2; 8 bases agree with TRBD2. This CDR3 has 15 residues. Germline V gives CDR1 SGHTS, CDR2 YDEGEE. J gave up 2 bases and V 2 bases, and 2 bases lay outside the gene matches. CDR3 in DNA: TGTGCCAGCAGCTTCCGGGGGGGAAACACCGGGGAGCTGTTTTTT. The encoded protein is CASSFRGGNTGELFF.

The gene calls are TRBV15 and TRBJ2-7; maybe TRBD2 (6 bases). The CDR3 has 13 amino acids. The V end was cut by 0 bases, the J end by 4 bases, with 7 bases between. CDR1 is LNHNV, CDR2 YYDKDF, per germline (reference sequence). The CDR3 is CATSRELAYEQYF. In DNA, the CDR3 is TGTGCCACCAGCAGAGAACTAGCTTACGAGCAGTACTTC.

This clone occurred a few times. V usage is TRBV3-1 (or the pseudogene TRBV3-2) and J usage is TRBJ2-1; a possible D gene is TRBD2 (6 bases). Germline assignment: CDR1 LGHDT and CDR2 YNNKEL (reference sequence). V was clipped by 1 base and J by 6 bases, with 10 bases between them. CDR3 length: 14 amino acids. CDR3 in DNA: TGTGCCAGCAGCCAAGGGGGGGAGCTCAATGAGCAGTTCTTC. Its translation is CASSQGGELNEQFF.

This clone occurred once. The chain's CDR3 is CASSQWDRGKVITF. For the CDR3, the DNA is TGTGCCAGCAGCCAGTGGGACAGGGGAAAGGTAATCACCTTC. The rearrangement uses TRBV3-1 (or the pseudogene TRBV3-2) and TRBJ1-2, with 10 bases identical to TRBD1. The CDR3 runs to 14 residues. Germline V gene sequence: CDR1 LGHDT, CDR2 YNNKEL (reference sequence). After removal of 3 bases from V and 13 bases from J, the junction contained 11 bases not matched to a gene.

The rearrangement links TRBV7-2 to TRBJ2-1; a weak D match, TRBD2 (6 bases). The ends were cut back, 1 base at V and 6 bases at J, with 19 bases in the middle. Germline lookup yields CDR1 SGHTA and CDR2 FQGNSA. The CDR3 covers 17 residues. CDR3 residues: CASSLDGILALPNEQFF. In nucleotides, the CDR3 is TGTGCCAGCAGCTTAGACGGCATCCTAGCGCTCCCCAATGAGCAGTTCTTC.

The chain is built from TRBV11-2 and TRBJ2-2; 8 nucleotides agree with TRBD2. The length of the CDR3 is 15 residues. J gave up 6 bases and V 2 bases, and 5 bases lay outside the gene matches. Germline CDR1 SGHAT, CDR2 FQNNGV. Written as DNA, the CDR3 is TGTGCCAGCAGCTTACCGGGAGGGGTTGCCGGGGAGCTGTTTTTT. Its translation is CASSLPGGVAGELFF.

The genes are TRBV14 and TRBJ1-6; D remains unclear. V shed 0 bases and J shed 10 bases, with 10 bases lying between them. Looked up from germline, CDR1 is SGHDN and CDR2 is FVKESK. This CDR3 comprises 14 residues. The CDR3 DNA reads as TGTGCCAGCAGCCAAGACCGTAGCGGATCACCCCTCCACTTT. Its protein product is CASSQDRSGSPLHF. The complete variable domain, with remaining parts taken from reference TRBV14 and TRBJ1-6, reads EAGVTQFPSHSVIEKGQTVTLRCDPISGHDNLYWYRRVMGKEIKFLLHFVKESKQDESGMPNNRFLAERTGGTYSTLKVQPAELEDSGVYFCASSQDRSGSPLHFGNGTRLTVT.

The chain recombines TRBV21-1 with TRBJ2-6; TRBD2 reflects the table's D call only, with no check against the DNA. TRBV21-1 is a pseudogene locus. The length of the CDR3 is 24 residues. The CDR3 coding sequence is TGTGCCAGCAGCAAATCGGGAACCGGGACTAGCGGGAGGACCCGAAGTGGTGGGGCCAACGTCCTGACTTTC. Translating it yields CASSKSGTGTSGRTRSGGANVLTF.

The chain has TRBV9 and TRBJ2-7, with 10 nucleotides matching TRBD1. The CDR3 has 14 residues. The trim removed 4 bases at V and 2 bases at J, leaving 3 bases unmatched. The germline V gene has CDR1 SGDLS and CDR2 YYNGEE. CDR3 sequence (DNA): TGTGCCAGCAGCACGGGACAGGGGACCTACGAGCAGTACTTC. Translation: CASSTGQGTYEQYF. Variable domain in full (rest from reference TRBV9 and TRBJ2-7): DSGVTQTPKHLITATGQRVTLRCSPRSGDLSVYWYQQSLDQGLQFLIQYYNGEERAKGNILERFSAQQFPDLHSELNLSSLELGDSALYFCASSTGQGTYEQYFGPGTRLTVT.

The chain combines TRBV19 with TRBJ1-2, with D hard to call. V gave up 1 base and J gave up 8 bases, with 11 bases separating them. The CDR3 is made up of 13 amino acids. Per germline, CDR1 LNHDA and CDR2 SQIVND (reference sequence). The CDR3 bases are TGTGCCAGTAGTATAGGGGCCCGACGGGGCTACACCTTC. It yields the protein CASSIGARRGYTF.

V usage is TRBV19 and J usage is TRBJ2-1, with D tentatively TRBD2 (6 bases). V was clipped by 2 bases and J by 9 bases, with 11 bases between them. CDR1 is LNHDA, CDR2 SQIVND, per germline (reference sequence). The CDR3 loop spans 13 amino acids. The CDR3 sequence is CASSIRGIIEQFF. In DNA, the CDR3 is TGTGCCAGTAGTATACGGGGGATTATTGAGCAGTTCTTC. Together with reference TRBV19 and TRBJ2-1, the CDR3 gives the full variable domain: DGGITQSPKYLFRKEGQNVTLSCEQNLNHDAMYWYRQDPGQGLRLIYYSQIVNDFQKGDIAEGYSVSREKKESFPLTVTSAQKNPTAFYLCASSIRGIIEQFFGPGTRLTVL.

The chain recombines TRBV3-1 (or the pseudogene TRBV3-2) with TRBJ2-1; 13 nucleotides agree with TRBD2. V gave up 1 base and J gave up 9 bases; unmatched junction bases: 0. The CDR3 covers 14 residues. Germline loops: CDR1 LGHDT, CDR2 YNNKEL (reference sequence). CDR3 sequence (DNA): TGTGCCAGCAGCCAAGGGACTAGCGGGGGTGAGCAGTTCTTC. This sequence encodes CASSQGTSGGEQFF.

The chain employs TRBV19 and TRBJ2-1, with D uncertain. V lost 9 bases and J 0 bases, leaving 18 bases between the germline ends. The CDR3 has 16 amino acids. The V gene's germline CDR1 is LNHDA and CDR2 SQIVND (reference sequence). CDR3 bases: TGTGCCAGCTCCACGACTCGGCCCATCTCCTACAATGAGCAGTTCTTC. This codes for CASSTTRPISYNEQFF.

This chain's CDR3 is CASSLRRGGDAFF. CDR3 nucleotides: TGTGCCAGCAGCCTCCGCCGGGGTGGGGATGCTTTCTTT. This sequence joins TRBV7-8 and TRBJ1-1; D is ambiguous. Germline CDR1 reads SGHVS; CDR2 reads FQNEAQ. CDR3 length: 13 residues. V lost 5 bases to trimming and J lost 11 bases, with 18 bases between them. Complete variable domain (other parts from reference TRBV7-8 and TRBJ1-1): GAGVSQSPRYKVAKRGQDVALRCDPISGHVSLFWYQQALGQGPEFLTYFQNEAQLDKSGLPSDRFFAERPEGSVSTLKIQRTQQEDSAVYLCASSLRRGGDAFFGQGTRLTVV.

This chain joins TRBV4-1 and TRBJ2-5; 10 bases fit TRBD2. The V gene's germline CDR1 is MGHRA and CDR2 YSYEKL. The CDR3 spans 17 residues. Losses at the gene ends were 1 base for V and 1 base for J; bases not matched to a gene: 6. CDR3 amino acids: CASSQGVGLASQETQYF. DNA of the CDR3: TGCGCCAGCAGCCAAGGTGTGGGACTAGCGAGCCAAGAGACCCAGTACTTC.

This chain connects TRBV11-2 to TRBJ2-2; TRBD1 matches at 10 bases. Germline CDR1 and CDR2: SGHAT and FQNNGV. The CDR3 extends over 16 amino acids. V lost 5 bases, J lost 5 bases, and 8 bases stayed unmatched. CDR3 DNA: TGTGCCAGCAGCCAACGGGACAGGGGAGGGACCGGGGAGCTGTTTTTT. It codes for CASSQRDRGGTGELFF.

J is TRBJ2-2 and V is TRBV6-1; TRBD1 might be the D (5 bases). Germline CDR1 MNHNS, CDR2 SASEGT. Deletions cut 3 bases from V and 6 bases from J, with 8 bases between. CDR3 length: 13 amino acids. This chain's CDR3 is CASSDPGPGELFF. CDR3 nucleotide sequence: TGTGCCAGCAGTGACCCAGGGCCCGGGGAGCTGTTTTTT.

The rearrangement links TRBV6-2 or TRBV6-3 to TRBJ2-5; the match to TRBD2 covers 7 bases. Unmatched junction bases numbered 9, after V lost 2 bases and J lost 0 bases. The CDR3 is made up of 17 amino acids. The V gene's germline CDR1 is MNHEY and CDR2 SVGEGT. CDR3 sequence: CASSYRTPSGYQETQYF. CDR3 nucleotide sequence: TGTGCCAGCAGTTACCGGACGCCTAGCGGTTACCAAGAGACCCAGTACTTC.

The chain carries TRBV2 and TRBJ1-2; D is possibly TRBD1 (6 bases). The V end was cut by 3 bases, the J end by 7 bases, with 15 bases between. Germline values: CDR1 SNHLY, CDR2 FYNNEI. The CDR3 length is 14 residues. This CDR3 is CASSDTRGIGGYTF. In nucleotides, the CDR3 is TGTGCCAGCAGTGATACGAGGGGGATTGGTGGCTACACCTTC. Complete variable domain (other parts from reference TRBV2 and TRBJ1-2): EPEVTQTPSHQVTQMGQEVILRCVPISNHLYFYWYRQILGQKVEFLVSFYNNEISEKSEIFDDQFSVERPDGSNFTLKIRSTKLEDSAMYFCASSDTRGIGGYTFGSGTRLTVV.

The chain combines TRBV7-2 with TRBJ2-1; 12 bases fit TRBD2. CDR1 SGHTA and CDR2 FQGNSA come from the germline V gene. J was trimmed by 8 bases and V by 5 bases; bases with no gene match: 10. This CDR3 spans 16 amino acids. CDR3 coding DNA: TGTGCCAGCAGCATGAATCTAGCGGGAGGGGTCGATGAGCAGTTCTTC. Residues: CASSMNLAGGVDEQFF. Full variable domain (rest looked up from reference TRBV7-2 and TRBJ2-1): GAGVSQSPSNKVTEKGKDVELRCDPISGHTALYWYRQSLGQGLEFLIYFQGNSAPDKSGLPSDRFSAERTGGSVSTLTIQRTQQEDSAVYLCASSMNLAGGVDEQFFGPGTRLTVL.